This T cell receptor (beta chain) was sequenced in a study of beta chain features in type 1 diabetes. The overall study: Some 110,000,000 sorted cells were examined across all samples. The study's findings and limits: Across all four CD4+ subsets, people with type 1 diabetes showed modestly shorter TCRB CDR3s. The naive, central memory and Treg TCRB repertoires showed an apparent similarity that was greater among patients than among healthy donors.

Expressed TCRB transcripts were sequenced because the isolated RNA had all been reverse transcribed beforehand. The study sequenced naive, central memory and regulatory T cell samples to an average of about 3.8 million reads. The repertoire was sequenced with immunoSEQ multiplex PCR; TCRdb's copy has only in-frame clones and lacks some. The sample yields around 240,000 clones, about a sixth seen once. With regard to this clone: Its specificity is not known.

Trimming took 4 bases from V and 3 from J; bases not matched to a gene: 3. Germline V gene lookup returns CDR1 LGHNA and CDR2 YNFKEQ. This CDR3 spans 14 amino acids. Sequencing used naive CD4+ T cells from blood. The receptor comes from a man younger than 40 with type 1 diabetes. The chain joins TRBV4-2 to TRBJ2-7; 10 nucleotides line up with TRBD2. Written as DNA, the CDR3 is TGTGCCAGCAGCCCTAGCGGGAGAGACTACGAGCAGTACTTC. It specifies CASSPSGRDYEQYF.